This TCR beta chain was found in a study of CD8 T cell repertoires and HIV-1 epitope variants. About the research overall: Each of Twenty-five Gag and Nef epitope peptides stimulated a separate culture.

On this clone: The antigen is unknown.

The V gene's germline CDR1 is MNHEY and CDR2 SVGAGI. With V trimmed by 2 bases and J by 0 bases, 2 bases remained unmatched. The CDR3 loop spans 16 amino acids. TCRdb keeps only in-frame clones here, not all; method: immunoSEQ multiplex PCR. The repertoire includes more than 5,500 clones, roughly 65% of them detected once, and 35% to 50% sits in the top ten. The genes are TRBV6-5 and TRBJ2-2, with TRBD2 matching over 8 bases. This sequence originates from a male donor with HIV. The sample comprised cultured CD8+ T cells derived from PBMCs. CDR3 nucleotides: TGTGCCAGCAGTTACCTAGCGGGTACGAACACCGGGGAGCTGTTTTTT. Its protein is CASSYLAGTNTGELFF.